This TCR beta chain derives from a study of T cells after yellow fever vaccination (dated by TCRdb to between 2017 and 2020). For the study in its entirety: The SMART-Seq v4 Ultra Low Input RNA kit was used to prepare libraries from fractions with low cell numbers. Bulk TCR alpha and beta repertoires were sequenced longitudinally to track T-cell clones before and after primary and booster YFV17D yellow fever vaccination. Two healthy male donors, one aged 18 to 30 and one aged 30 to 40 years, were included in the cohort. Blood samples were taken at several timepoints before and after primary and secondary immunization, and bulk PBMC replicates and cell subsets were isolated. Study-wide conclusions, independent of this receptor: A small share of clonotypes occurred in both CD4 and CD8 compartments, likely arising from convergent recombination. Most clones expanded after primary vaccination were re-detected after the booster (almost 97% of CD4 and approximately 89% of CD8), suggesting broad memory maintenance. The secondary T-cell response was found to be weaker but faster than the primary response, with a peak reached on day 5 rather than on day 15. Because the study included only a couple of donors, the extent to which the findings can be generalized is limited. Because abundant contaminating clonotypes from the bulk population could be contained in FACS-sorted repertoires, computational filtering was required.

The sample was run on an Illumina NovaSeq 6000. TCR cDNA was made using 5'RACE template switching, a step that added a universal primer site and unique molecular identifiers. Priming for cDNA synthesis came from both the TCR alpha and TCR beta constant segments. Library amplification involved two PCR steps, and the second step added sample barcodes and sequencing adapters. Sequencing of the libraries was done on either Illumina HiSeq 2500 (2x100 bp) or NovaSeq (2x150 bp). The paper's data handling went like this. MIGEC handled demultiplexing of reads and collapsing into UMI consensus sequences, while MiXCR performed V(D)J alignment. Using edgeR on replicate PBMC samples, clonotypes were called vaccine-responding if FDR was below 0.01 and the log2 fold change was above 5 up to day 15. Bulk clonotypes were assigned CD4 or CD8 identity according to which sequenced CD4 or CD8 repertoire held them at higher abundance. Clones were called with MiXCR by TCRdb after fastp trimmed the public reads at Q25, and only in-frame beta chains were retained. Entries that share a CDR3 protein sequence are merged under the most common genes and DNA. TCRdb's processing, not the study's, gives the V and J calls here. Present in this sample are hundreds of thousands of distinct CDR3 sequences, approximately 12% of which were seen just once. The ten biggest clones cover about 3% of the sample.

The treatment or condition tag for this specimen amounts to: live attenuated yellow fever vaccine strain. A standard Ficoll-Paque protocol was used to isolate PBMCs from peripheral blood. Dynabeads CD4 and CD8 positive selection kits were used to isolate the CD4 and CD8 T-cell fractions. TriZol was used to extract RNA from bulk PBMCs, CD4 and CD8 fractions, and dextramer-positive and dextramer-negative fractions. V loses 6 bases of germline sequence and J loses 4 bases, and the interval between the two ends is 13 bases. Sequences DFQATT (CDR1) and SNEGSKA (CDR2) are obtained from the germline V gene (reference sequence). Its CDR3 holds 14 amino acids, cysteine through phenylalanine. The sequence is cut down to CDR3 DNA, 42 bases in frame from base 1. As for this clonotype: The target of this receptor is not known. It has no much larger one-base neighbor in the sample; base qualities were not kept.

The sequences come from CD4+ T cells sorted from PBMCs, collected 15 days after the yellow fever booster vaccination. This sequence uses TRBV20-1 and TRBJ2-6; a tentative D match to TRBD1 spans 5 bases. The TCR originated in a man aged 18 to 30 who received the YFV17D yellow fever vaccine. The sequenced DNA is TGCAGTGCCCCCGAACAGGCCGGGGCCAACGTCCTGACTTTC. It translates to CSAPEQAGANVLTF.